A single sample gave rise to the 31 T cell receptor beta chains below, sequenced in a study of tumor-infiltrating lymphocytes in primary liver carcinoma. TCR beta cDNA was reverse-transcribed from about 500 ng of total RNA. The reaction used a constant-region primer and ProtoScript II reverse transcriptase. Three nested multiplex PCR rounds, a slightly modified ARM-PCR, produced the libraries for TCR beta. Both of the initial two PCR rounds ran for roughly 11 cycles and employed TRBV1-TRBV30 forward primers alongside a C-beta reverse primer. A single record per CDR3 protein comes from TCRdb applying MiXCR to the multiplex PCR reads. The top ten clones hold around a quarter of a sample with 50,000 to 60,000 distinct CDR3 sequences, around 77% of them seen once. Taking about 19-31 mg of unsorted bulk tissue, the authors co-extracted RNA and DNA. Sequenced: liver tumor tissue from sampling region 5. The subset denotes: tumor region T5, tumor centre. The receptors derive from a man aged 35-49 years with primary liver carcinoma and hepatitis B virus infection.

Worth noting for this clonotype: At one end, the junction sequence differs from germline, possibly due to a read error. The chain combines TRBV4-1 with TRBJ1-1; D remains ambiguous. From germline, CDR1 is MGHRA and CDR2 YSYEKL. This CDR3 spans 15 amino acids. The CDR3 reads CASSLSEGGNIEAFF. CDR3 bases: TGCGCCAGCAGCCTCTCCGAGGGTGGGAACATTGAAGCTTTCTTT.

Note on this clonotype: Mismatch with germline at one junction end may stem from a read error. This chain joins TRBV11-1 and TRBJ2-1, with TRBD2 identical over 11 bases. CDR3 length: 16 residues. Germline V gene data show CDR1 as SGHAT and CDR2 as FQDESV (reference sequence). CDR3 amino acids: CASNISRGLAVNEQFF. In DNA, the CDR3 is TGTGCCAGCAACATAAGCAGGGGACTAGCGGTTAATGAACAGTTCTTC. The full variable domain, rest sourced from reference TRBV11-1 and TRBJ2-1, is EAEVAQSPRYKITEKSQAVAFWCDPISGHATLYWYRQILGQGPELLVQFQDESVVDDSQLPKDRFSAERLKGVDSTLKIQPAELGDSAMYLCASNISRGLAVNEQFFGPGTRLTVL.

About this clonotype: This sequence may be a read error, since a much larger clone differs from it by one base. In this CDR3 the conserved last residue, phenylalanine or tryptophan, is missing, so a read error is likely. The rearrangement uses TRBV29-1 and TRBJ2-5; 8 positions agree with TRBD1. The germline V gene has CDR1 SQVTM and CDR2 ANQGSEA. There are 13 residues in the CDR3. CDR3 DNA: TGCGGCAGCCAGGGGGCGGATTCCAAGACCCAGTACCTC. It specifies CGSQGADSKTQYL.

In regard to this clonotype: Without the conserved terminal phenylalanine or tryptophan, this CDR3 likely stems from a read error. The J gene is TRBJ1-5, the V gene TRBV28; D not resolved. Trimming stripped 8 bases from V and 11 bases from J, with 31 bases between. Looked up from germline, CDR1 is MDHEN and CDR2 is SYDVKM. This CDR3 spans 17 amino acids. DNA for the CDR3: TGTGCCAGCGGTTCTTGTCCTGGGCTCGGGAGCCTCGGGACCCAGCATTCT. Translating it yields CASGSCPGLGSLGTQHS.

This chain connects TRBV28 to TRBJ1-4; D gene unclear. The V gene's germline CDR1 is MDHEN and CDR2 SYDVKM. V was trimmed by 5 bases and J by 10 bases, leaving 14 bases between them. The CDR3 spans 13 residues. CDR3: CASSLPEQPKLFF. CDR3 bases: TGTGCCAGCAGTCTACCGGAACAGCCAAAACTGTTTTTT.

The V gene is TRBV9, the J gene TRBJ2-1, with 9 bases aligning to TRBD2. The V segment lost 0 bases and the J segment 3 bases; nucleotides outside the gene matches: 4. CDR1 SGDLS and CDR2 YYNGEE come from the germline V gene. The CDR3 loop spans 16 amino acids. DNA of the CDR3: TGTGCCAGCAGCGTAGAGGGGCGGGGGGGCTACAATGAGCAGTTCTTC. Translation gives CASSVEGRGGYNEQFF.

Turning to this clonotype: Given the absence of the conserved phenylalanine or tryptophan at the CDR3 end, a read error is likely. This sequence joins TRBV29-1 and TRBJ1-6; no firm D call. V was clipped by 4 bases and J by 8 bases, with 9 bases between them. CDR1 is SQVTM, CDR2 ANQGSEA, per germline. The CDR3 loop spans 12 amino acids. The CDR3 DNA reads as TGCAGCGTTGCTCAGTATGATTCACCCCTCCACTAT. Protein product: CSVAQYDSPLHY.

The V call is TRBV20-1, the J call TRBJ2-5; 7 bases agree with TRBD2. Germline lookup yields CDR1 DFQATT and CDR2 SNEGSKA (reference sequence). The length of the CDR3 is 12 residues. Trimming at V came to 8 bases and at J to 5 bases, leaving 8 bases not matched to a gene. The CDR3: CSTPGGGETQYF. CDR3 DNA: TGCAGTACTCCGGGAGGTGGGGAGACCCAGTACTTC.

The CDR3: CASSLPCEQYF. The CDR3 DNA sequence: TGTGCCAGCAGCTTACCCTGCGAACAGTACTTC. The chain carries TRBV7-8 and TRBJ2-7, with D unclear. This CDR3 has 11 amino acids. V lost 2 bases and J lost 10, with 9 bases in between. Germline CDR1 SGHVS, CDR2 FQNEAQ. Together with reference TRBV7-8 and TRBJ2-7, the CDR3 gives the full variable domain: GAGVSQSPRYKVAKRGQDVALRCDPISGHVSLFWYQQALGQGPEFLTYFQNEAQLDKSGLPSDRFFAERPEGSVSTLKIQRTQQEDSAVYLCASSLPCEQYFGPGTRLTVT.

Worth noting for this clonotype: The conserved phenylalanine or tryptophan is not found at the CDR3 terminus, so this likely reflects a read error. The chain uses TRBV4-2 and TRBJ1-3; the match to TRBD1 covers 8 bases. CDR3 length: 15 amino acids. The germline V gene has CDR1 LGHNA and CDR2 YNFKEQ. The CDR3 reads CASSHLQGTGNAIYS. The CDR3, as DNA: TGTGCCAGCAGCCACCTCCAGGGGACAGGAAACGCCATATATTCT.

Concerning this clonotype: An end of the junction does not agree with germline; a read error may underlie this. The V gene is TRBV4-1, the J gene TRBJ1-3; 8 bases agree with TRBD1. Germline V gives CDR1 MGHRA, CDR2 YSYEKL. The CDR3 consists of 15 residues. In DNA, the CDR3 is TGCGCCAGCCGTCCTACAGGGGGTACTGGAAACACCGTATATTTT. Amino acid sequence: CASRPTGGTGNTVYF.

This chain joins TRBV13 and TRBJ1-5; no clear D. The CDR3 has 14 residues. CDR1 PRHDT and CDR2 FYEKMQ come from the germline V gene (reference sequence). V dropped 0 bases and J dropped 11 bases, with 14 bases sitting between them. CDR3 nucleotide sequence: TGTGCCAGCAGCTTAGGCGGTAGCCATCAATCCCAGCATTTT. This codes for CASSLGGSHQSQHF. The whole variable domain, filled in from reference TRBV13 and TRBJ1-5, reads AAGVIQSPRHLIKEKRETATLKCYPIPRHDTVYWYQQGPGQDPQFLISFYEKMQSDKGSIPDRFSAQQFSDYHSELNMSSLELGDSALYFCASSLGGSHQSQHFGDGTRLSIL.

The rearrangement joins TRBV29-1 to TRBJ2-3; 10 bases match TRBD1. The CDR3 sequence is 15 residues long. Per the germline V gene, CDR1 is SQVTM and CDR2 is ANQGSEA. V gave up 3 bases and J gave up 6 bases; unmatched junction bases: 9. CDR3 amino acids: CSVEMRDRGTDTQYF. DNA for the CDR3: TGCAGCGTTGAGATGCGGGACAGGGGAACTGATACGCAGTATTTT.

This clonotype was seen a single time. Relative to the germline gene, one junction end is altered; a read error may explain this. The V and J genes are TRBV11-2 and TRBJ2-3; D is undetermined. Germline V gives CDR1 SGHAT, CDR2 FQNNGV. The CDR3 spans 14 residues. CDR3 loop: CASSLNRQGNTQYF. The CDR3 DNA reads TGTGCCAGCAGCTTAAATCGACAAGGGAATACACAGTATTTT.

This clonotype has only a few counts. CDR3 protein: CSASLAANTGELFF. CDR3 sequence (DNA): TGCAGTGCCTCCCTAGCGGCCAACACCGGGGAGCTGTTTTTT. V is TRBV20-1 and J is TRBJ2-2, with 7 bases identical to TRBD2. Germline CDR1 is DFQATT and CDR2 is SNEGSKA (reference sequence). This CDR3 has 14 amino acids. J lost 2 bases, V lost 6 bases, and 6 bases had no gene match.

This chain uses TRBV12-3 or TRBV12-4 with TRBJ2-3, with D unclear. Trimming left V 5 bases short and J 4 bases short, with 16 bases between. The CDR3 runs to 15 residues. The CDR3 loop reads CASSPFASFSDTQYF. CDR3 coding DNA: TGTGCCAGCAGTCCCTTCGCCTCGTTCTCAGATACGCAGTATTTT.

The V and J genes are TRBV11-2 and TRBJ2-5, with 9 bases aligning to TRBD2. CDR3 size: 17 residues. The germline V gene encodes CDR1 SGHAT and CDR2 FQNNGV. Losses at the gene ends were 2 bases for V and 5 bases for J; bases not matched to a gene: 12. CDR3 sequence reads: CASSLRLADNSNETQYF. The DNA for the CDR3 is TGTGCCAGCAGCTTAAGACTAGCGGATAACTCGAACGAGACCCAGTACTTC.

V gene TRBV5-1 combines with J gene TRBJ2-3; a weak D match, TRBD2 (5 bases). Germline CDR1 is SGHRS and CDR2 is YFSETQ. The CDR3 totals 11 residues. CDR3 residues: CDIKRGDTQYF. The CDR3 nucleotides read TGCGACATCAAACGGGGAGATACGCAGTATTTT.

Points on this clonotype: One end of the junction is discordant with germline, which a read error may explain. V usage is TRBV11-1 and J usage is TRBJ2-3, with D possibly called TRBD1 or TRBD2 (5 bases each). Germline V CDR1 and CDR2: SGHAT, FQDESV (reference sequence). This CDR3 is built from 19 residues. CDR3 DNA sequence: TGTGCCTGCAGCTCTGGGGGAAGCTCTGTTGGGGCCCGCACATATACGCAGTATTTT. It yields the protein CACSSGGSSVGARTYTQYF.

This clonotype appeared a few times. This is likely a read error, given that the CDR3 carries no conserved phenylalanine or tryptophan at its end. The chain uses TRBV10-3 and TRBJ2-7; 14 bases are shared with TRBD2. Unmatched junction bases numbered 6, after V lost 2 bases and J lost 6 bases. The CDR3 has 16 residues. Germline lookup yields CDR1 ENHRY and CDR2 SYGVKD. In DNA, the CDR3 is TGTGCCATCAGTGAGGGGGTGACTAGCGGGAGGGGCGAGCAGTACTCC. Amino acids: CAISEGVTSGRGEQYS.

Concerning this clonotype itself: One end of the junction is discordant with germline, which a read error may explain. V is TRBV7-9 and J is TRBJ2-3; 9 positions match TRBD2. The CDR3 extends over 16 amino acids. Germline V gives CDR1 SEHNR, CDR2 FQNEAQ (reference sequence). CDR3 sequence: CVSSAISGTSTDTQYF. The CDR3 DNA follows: TGTGTCAGCAGCGCAATTTCCGGGACTAGCACAGATACACAGTATTTT.

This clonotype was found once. CDR3: CASRSTSGLEAFF. Written as DNA, the CDR3 is TGTGCCAGCAGGTCTACTTCAGGGCTTGAAGCTTTCTTT. The gene calls are TRBV6-5 and TRBJ1-1; a weak D match, TRBD1 (5 bases). V lost 6 bases and J lost 7, with 15 bases in between. Germline values: CDR1 MNHEY, CDR2 SVGAGI. This CDR3 spans 13 amino acids.

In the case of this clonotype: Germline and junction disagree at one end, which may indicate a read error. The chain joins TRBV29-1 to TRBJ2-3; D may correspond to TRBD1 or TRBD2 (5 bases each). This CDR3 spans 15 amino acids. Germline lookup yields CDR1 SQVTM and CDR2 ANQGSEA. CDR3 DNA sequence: TGCAGCGTTGAGGACGGGACCGGCATCACAGATATGCAGTATTTT. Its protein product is CSVEDGTGITDMQYF.

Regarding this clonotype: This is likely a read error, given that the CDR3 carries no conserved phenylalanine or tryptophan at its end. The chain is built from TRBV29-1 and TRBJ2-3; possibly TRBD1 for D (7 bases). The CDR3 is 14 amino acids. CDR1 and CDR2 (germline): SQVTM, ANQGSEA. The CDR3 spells CSTTGEGAADMQYL. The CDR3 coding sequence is TGCAGCACAACGGGAGAGGGGGCAGCAGATATGCAGTATTTA.

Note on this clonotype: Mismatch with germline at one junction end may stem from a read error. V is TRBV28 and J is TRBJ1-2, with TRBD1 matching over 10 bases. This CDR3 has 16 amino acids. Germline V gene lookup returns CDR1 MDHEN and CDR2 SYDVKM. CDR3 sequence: CASSTPPGTGAYDYTF. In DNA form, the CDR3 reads TGTGCCAGCAGTACACCCCCAGGGACAGGGGCCTATGACTACACCTTC.

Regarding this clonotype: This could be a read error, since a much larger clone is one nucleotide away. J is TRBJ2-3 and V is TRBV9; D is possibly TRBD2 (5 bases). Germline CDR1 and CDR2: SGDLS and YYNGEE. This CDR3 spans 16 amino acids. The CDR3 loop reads CVSSPGNTGFTDTQYF. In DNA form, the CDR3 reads TGTGTCAGCAGCCCGGGGAACACCGGATTTACAGATACGCAGTATTTT.

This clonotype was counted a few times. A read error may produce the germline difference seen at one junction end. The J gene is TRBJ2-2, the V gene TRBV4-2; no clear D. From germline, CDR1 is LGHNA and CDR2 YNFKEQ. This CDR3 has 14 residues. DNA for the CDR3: TGTGCTAGCAGCCAAGATCATATTGGCGGGGAGCTGTTTTTT. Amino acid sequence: CASSQDHIGGELFF.

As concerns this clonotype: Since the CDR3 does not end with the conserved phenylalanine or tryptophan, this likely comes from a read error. CDR3 DNA: TGTGCCAGCAGAAAAAAGATGAGAATAGGAGGGGATGAACAGTTCCTC. It codes for CASRKKMRIGGDEQFL. The gene calls are TRBV11-1 and TRBJ2-1; D possibly corresponds to TRBD2 (6 bases). From germline, CDR1 is SGHAT and CDR2 FQDESV (reference sequence). The CDR3 sequence is 16 residues long.

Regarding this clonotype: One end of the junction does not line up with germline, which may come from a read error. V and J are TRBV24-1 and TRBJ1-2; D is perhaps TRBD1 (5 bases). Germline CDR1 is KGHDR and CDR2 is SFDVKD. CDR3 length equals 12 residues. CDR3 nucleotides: TGTGCCACTAGTGACCCAGGGTATGTCTACACCTTC. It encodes CATSDPGYVYTF.

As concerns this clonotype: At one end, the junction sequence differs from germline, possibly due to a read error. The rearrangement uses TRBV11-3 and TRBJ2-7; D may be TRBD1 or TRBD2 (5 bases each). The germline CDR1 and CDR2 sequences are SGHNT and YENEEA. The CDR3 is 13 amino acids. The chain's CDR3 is CATSVGRSYEQYF. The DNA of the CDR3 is TGTGCCACCAGCGTGGGACGGTCCTACGAGCAATACTTC.

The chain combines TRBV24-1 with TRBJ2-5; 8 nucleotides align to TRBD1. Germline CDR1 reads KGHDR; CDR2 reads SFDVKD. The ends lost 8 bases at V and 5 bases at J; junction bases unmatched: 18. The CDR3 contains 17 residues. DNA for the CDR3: TGTGCCACCACTGCGGGCAAAAGACAAGGGGACAGGGAGACCCAGTACTTC. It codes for CATTAGKRQGDRETQYF.